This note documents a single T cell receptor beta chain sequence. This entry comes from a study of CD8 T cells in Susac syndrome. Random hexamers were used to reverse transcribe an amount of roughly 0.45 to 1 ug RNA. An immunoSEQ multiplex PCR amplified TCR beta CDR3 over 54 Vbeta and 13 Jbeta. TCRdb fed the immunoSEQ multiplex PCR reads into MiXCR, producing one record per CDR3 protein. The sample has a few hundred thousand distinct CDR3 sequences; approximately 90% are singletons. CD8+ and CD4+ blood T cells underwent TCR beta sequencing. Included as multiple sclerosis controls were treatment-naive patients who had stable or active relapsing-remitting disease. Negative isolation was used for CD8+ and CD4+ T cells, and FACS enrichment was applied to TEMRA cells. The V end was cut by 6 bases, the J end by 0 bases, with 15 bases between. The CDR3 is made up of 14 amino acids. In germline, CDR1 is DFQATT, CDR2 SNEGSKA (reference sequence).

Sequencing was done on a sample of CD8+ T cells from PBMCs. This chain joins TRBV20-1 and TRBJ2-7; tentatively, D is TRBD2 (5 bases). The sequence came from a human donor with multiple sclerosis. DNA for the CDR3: TGCAGTGCCCCTAAGGTCGGACTCTCCTACGAGCAGTACTTC. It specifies CSAPKVGLSYEQYF.